This T cell receptor beta chain was recovered during a study of somatic mutations in cytotoxic T cells in rheumatoid arthritis (dated by TCRdb to about 2017). With regard to the full study: Right after diagnosis and prior to the start of any treatment, approximately 30 ml EDTA of peripheral blood was drawn from patients. Sorted V beta1+ cells also underwent TCRB sequencing, and some V beta antibody-stained T-cell populations were flow-sorted at nearly 100% purity on a FACSAria II or Sony SH800. In newly diagnosed rheumatoid arthritis without treatment, the study examined if expanded CD8+ T-cell clones harbor somatic mutations, relying on TCRB deep sequencing to characterize clonality. TCRB deep sequencing covered 65 patients with rheumatoid arthritis along with 20 to 25 healthy controls. Patients and controls did not essentially differ in median age, which was nearly identical between the groups.

Beyond this particular receptor, the publication reports: In about an eighth of the roughly 65 patients the largest CD8+ clone exceeded 20% of CD8+ cells, and several identical CD8+ TCRB sequences were shared between blood and synovial fluid. In patients, CD8+ clonality rose with age (Spearman r ~ 0.49), which was not the case in healthy controls. There was no significant difference in CD8+ T-cell clonality between rheumatoid arthritis patients and age-matched healthy controls. No adjustment for multiple comparisons was made for the slight TRBV07 underrepresentation in patients. The expanded CD8+ clones had unknown antigen targets, and not appearing in virus-specific databases did not rule out that they were virus-specific.

Remarks on this clone: Its recognized antigen is unknown. No qualities accompany the bases; no much larger clone lies one base away.

Flow cytometry confirmed the purity of CD4+ and CD8+ cells that had been isolated by positive magnetic bead selection on an AutoMACS. Clonal expansions were first screened by flow cytometry with a TCR V beta antibody panel, then characterized by TCRB deep sequencing of sorted CD8+ fractions. Isolation of peripheral blood mononuclear cells was done through Ficoll-Paque PLUS density gradient separation. DNA from CD4-enriched, CD8-enriched or PBMC samples was extracted using Nucleospin Tissue or Tissue XS kits and then quantified on a Qubit 2.0 fluorometer. Sequencing of TCRB CDR3 was done on genomic DNA with the immunoSEQ assay. The authors' pipeline ran thus. Only a few patient CD8+ clones larger than 1% matched published virus-specific TCRB sequences when compared against them. Analyses were restricted to productive TCRB rearrangements. A clone was defined by a unique TCRB CDR3 sequence, and clonality was computed as a productive clonality index based on Shannon entropy. Repertoire overlap between two samples was calculated from the template counts of each clone relative to total templates per sample. V-gene usage measured by flow cytometry correlated with TCRB sequencing V-gene usage, with a Spearman r of less than 0.65. TCRdb carries this immuneACCESS record with in-frame sequences only. Its versions omit some clonotypes, under half of them owing to an unresolved V gene in the studies checked, with the rest unexplained. The DNA gave D and trimming, while V, J and clone size come from that table. This sample holds about 20,000 clones; about 80% were observed only once. The top ten clonotypes cover approximately 9.1% of the sample.

The germline V gene yields MDHEN for CDR1 and SYDVKM for CDR2. The CDR3 runs 11 amino acids, cysteine and phenylalanine included. The CDR3 DNA has 33 bases and is translated from base 1. The V end loses 6 bases and the J end loses 4 bases, and a stretch of 6 bases separates them. Recombination joined TRBV28 with TRBJ1-2; the D gene is not confidently resolved. The source is an adult with rheumatoid arthritis. The sequenced sample was CD8+ T cells sorted from blood. The nucleotides read TGTGCCAGCAGGAGTCCCTATGGCTACACCTTC. It encodes CASRSPYGYTF.